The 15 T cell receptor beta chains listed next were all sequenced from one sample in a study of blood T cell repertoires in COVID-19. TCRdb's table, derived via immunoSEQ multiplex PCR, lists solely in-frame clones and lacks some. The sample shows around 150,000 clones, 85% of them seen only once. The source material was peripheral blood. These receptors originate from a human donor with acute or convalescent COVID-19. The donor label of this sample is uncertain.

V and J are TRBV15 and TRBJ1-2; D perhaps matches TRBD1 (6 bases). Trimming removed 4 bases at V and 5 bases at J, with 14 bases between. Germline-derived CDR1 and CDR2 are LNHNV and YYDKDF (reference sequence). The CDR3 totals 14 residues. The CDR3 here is CATSIEQGSYGYTF. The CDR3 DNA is TGTGCCACCAGCATAGAACAGGGTTCTTATGGCTACACCTTC.

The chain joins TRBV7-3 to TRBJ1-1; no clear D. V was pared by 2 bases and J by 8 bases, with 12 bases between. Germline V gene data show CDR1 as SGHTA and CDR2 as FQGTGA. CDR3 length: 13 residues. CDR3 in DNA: TGTGCCAGCAGCTTAGGTTTGGCCAGGGAAGCTTTCTTT. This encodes CASSLGLAREAFF.

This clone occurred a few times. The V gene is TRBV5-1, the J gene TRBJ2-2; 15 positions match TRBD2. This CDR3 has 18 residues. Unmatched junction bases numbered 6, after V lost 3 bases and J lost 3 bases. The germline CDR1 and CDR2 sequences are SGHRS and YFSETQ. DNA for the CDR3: TGCGCCAGCAGCTCCGGACTAGCGGGGGGGAGCTACACCGGGGAGCTGTTTTTT. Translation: CASSSGLAGGSYTGELFF.

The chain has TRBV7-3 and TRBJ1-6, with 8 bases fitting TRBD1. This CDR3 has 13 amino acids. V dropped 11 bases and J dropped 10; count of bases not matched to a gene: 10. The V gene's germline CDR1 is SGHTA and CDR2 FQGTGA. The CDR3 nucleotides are TGTGCCGCCGGACAGGGTCCGGGATCACCCCTCCACTTT. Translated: CAAGQGPGSPLHF.

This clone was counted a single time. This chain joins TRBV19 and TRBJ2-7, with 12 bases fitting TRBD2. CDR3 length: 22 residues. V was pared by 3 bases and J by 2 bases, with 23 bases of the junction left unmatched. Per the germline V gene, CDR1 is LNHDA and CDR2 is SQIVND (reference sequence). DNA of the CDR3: TGTGCCAGTAGTATGGGCCAGGGGCCGACTAGCGGGGGCCATAACTTCGCCTACGAGCAGTACTTC. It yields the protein CASSMGQGPTSGGHNFAYEQYF.

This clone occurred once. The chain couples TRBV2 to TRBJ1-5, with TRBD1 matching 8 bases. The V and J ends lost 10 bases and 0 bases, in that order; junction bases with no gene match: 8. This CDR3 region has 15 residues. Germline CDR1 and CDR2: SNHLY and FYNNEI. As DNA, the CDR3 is TGTGCCATCGGACAGGGATGGAATAGCAATCAGCCCCAGCATTTT. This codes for CAIGQGWNSNQPQHF.

CDR3 bases: TGTGCCAGTACTGGCGGACTTAAGGAGCAGTACTTC. This gives the protein CASTGGLKEQYF. The chain couples TRBV19 to TRBJ2-7, with D maybe TRBD2 (5 bases). The CDR3 runs 12 residues. V was pared by 7 bases and J by 7 bases, with 14 bases between. Germline V lookup: CDR1 LNHDA, CDR2 SQIVND (reference sequence).

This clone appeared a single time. The CDR3 sequence is CASSTGQRGYTF. The CDR3 DNA reads as TGTGCCAGTAGTACAGGGCAAAGAGGCTACACCTTC. The rearrangement links TRBV19 to TRBJ1-2; a weak D match, TRBD1 (5 bases). This CDR3 is 12 amino acids long. Germline lookup yields CDR1 LNHDA and CDR2 SQIVND (reference sequence). V dropped 4 bases and J dropped 8 bases, with 11 bases sitting between them. Using reference TRBV19 and TRBJ1-2 for the parts outside the CDR3, the full variable domain is DGGITQSPKYLFRKEGQNVTLSCEQNLNHDAMYWYRQDPGQGLRLIYYSQIVNDFQKGDIAEGYSVSREKKESFPLTVTSAQKNPTAFYLCASSTGQRGYTFGSGTRLTVV.

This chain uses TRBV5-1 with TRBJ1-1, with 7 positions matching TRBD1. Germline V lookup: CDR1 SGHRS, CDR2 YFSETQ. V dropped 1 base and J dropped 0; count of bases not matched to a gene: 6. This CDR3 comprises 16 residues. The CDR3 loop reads CASSLPQTGMNTEAFF. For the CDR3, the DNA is TGCGCCAGCAGCTTGCCACAGACAGGGATGAACACTGAAGCTTTCTTT.

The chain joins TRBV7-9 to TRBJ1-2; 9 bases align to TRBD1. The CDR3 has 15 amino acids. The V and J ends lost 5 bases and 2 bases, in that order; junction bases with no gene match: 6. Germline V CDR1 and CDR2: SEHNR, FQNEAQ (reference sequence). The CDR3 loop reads CASSPGQGRNYGYTF. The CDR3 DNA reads TGTGCCAGCAGCCCCGGACAGGGGAGAAACTATGGCTACACCTTC. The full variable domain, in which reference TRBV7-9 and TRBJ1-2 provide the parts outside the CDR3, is DTGVSQNPRHKITKRGQNVTFRCDPISEHNRLYWYRQTLGQGPEFLTYFQNEAQLEKSRLLSDRFSAERPKGSFSTLEIQRTEQGDSAMYLCASSPGQGRNYGYTFGSGTRLTVV.

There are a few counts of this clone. CDR3 DNA: TGTGCCAGCAGTTACCGTCTGGGGGGCGAGCAGTACTTC. Amino acids: CASSYRLGGEQYF. The rearrangement joins TRBV12-3 or TRBV12-4 to TRBJ2-7; possible D gene TRBD2, 6 bases. Between the trimmed V and J ends, which lost 4 bases and 6 bases, there was a span of 13 bases. This CDR3 region has 13 residues.

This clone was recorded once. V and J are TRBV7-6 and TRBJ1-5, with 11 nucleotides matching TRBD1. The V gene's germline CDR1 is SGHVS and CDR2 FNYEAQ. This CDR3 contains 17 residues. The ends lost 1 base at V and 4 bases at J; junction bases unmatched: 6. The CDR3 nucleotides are TGTGCCAGCAGCTTAGGGGACAGGGGGAGGGCTAATCAGCCCCAGCATTTT. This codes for CASSLGDRGRANQPQHF.

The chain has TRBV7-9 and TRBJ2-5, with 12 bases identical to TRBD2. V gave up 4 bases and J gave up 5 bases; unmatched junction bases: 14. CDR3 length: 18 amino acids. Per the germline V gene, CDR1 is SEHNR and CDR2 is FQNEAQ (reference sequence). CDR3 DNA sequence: TGTGCCAGCAGCTACCGACTAGCGGGGGCAAACATTGGGGAGACCCAGTACTTC. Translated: CASSYRLAGANIGETQYF.

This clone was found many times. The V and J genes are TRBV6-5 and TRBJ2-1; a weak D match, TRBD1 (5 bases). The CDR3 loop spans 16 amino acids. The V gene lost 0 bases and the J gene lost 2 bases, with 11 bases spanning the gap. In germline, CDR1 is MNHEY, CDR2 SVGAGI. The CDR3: CASSYSTGLTYNEQFF. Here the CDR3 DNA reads TGTGCCAGCAGTTACTCCACAGGTCTCACCTACAATGAGCAGTTCTTC.

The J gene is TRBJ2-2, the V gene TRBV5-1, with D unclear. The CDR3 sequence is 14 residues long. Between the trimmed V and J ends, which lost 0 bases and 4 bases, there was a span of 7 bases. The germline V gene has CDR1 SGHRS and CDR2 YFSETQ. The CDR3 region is CASSLAQATGELFF. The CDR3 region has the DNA TGCGCCAGCAGCTTGGCGCAGGCCACCGGGGAGCTGTTTTTT.